The next 16 T cell receptor beta chains were all read from a single sample in a study of cytomegalovirus exposure and HLA in healthy donors. Researchers ran the PCR with 60 Vbeta and 13 Jbeta primers. Sequenced by immunoSEQ multiplex PCR; TCRdb stores in-frame clones only, minus some. The sample yields 250,000 to 300,000 clones, approximately 85% seen once. The source material was PBMCs. The receptors derive from a woman in her thirties or forties in good health and CMV-seropositive.

This rearrangement joins TRBV5-1 to TRBJ2-5; 11 bases agree with TRBD2. The CDR3 sequence is 16 residues long. J lost 1 base, V lost 2 bases, and 4 bases had no gene match. Looked up from germline, CDR1 is SGHRS and CDR2 is YFSETQ. The CDR3 DNA is TGCGCCAGCAGCTTACTGGGACTAGCGGTCCAAGAGACCCAGTACTTC. This sequence encodes CASSLLGLAVQETQYF.

This chain joins TRBV2 and TRBJ2-3, with a weak D call TRBD2 (6 bases). Germline-derived CDR1 and CDR2 are SNHLY and FYNNEI. The CDR3 length is 11 residues. Trimming left V 8 bases short and J 8 bases short, with 11 bases between. In DNA form, the CDR3 reads TGTGCCAGCCTCGGGAGTGGTACGCAGTATTTT. The encoded protein is CASLGSGTQYF. Combining the CDR3 with reference TRBV2 and TRBJ2-3 gives the whole variable domain EPEVTQTPSHQVTQMGQEVILRCVPISNHLYFYWYRQILGQKVEFLVSFYNNEISEKSEIFDDQFSVERPDGSNFTLKIRSTKLEDSAMYFCASLGSGTQYFGPGTRLTVL.

The chain links TRBV29-1 to TRBJ1-6; possibly TRBD1 for D (6 bases). Germline V gene lookup returns CDR1 SQVTM and CDR2 ANQGSEA. Trimming left V 6 bases short and J 3 bases short, with 9 bases between. This CDR3 spans 13 amino acids. CDR3 DNA: TGCAGCGTGCGACAGGACTATAATTCACCCCTCCACTTT. Amino acids: CSVRQDYNSPLHF.

In its sample, this clone was seen once. V is TRBV30 and J is TRBJ2-5; 10 bases map to TRBD1. Germline V gene lookup returns CDR1 GTSNPN and CDR2 SVGIG (reference sequence). The CDR3 runs to 12 residues. Trimming took 7 bases from V and 4 from J; bases not matched to a gene: 3. The CDR3 nucleotides read TGTGCCTCAGACAGGGGGCGAGAGACCCAGTACTTC. Amino acid sequence: CASDRGRETQYF. The complete variable domain, with remaining parts taken from reference TRBV30 and TRBJ2-5, reads SQTIHQWPATLVQPVGSPLSLECTVEGTSNPNLYWYRQAAGRGLQLLFYSVGIGQISSEVPQNLSASRPQDRQFILSSKKLLLSDSGFYLCASDRGRETQYFGPGTRLLVL.

The chain uses TRBV28 and TRBJ1-3; 7 positions match TRBD1. Losses at the gene ends were 6 bases for V and 14 bases for J; bases not matched to a gene: 10. Germline assignment: CDR1 MDHEN and CDR2 SYDVKM. This CDR3 is 12 amino acids long. CDR3 loop: CASSTGTERLYF. In DNA, the CDR3 is TGTGCCAGCAGCACCGGGACAGAGAGATTATATTTT. The full variable domain, in which reference TRBV28 and TRBJ1-3 provide the parts outside the CDR3, is DVKVTQSSRYLVKRTGEKVFLECVQDMDHENMFWYRQDPGLGLRLIYFSYDVKMKEKGDIPEGYSVSREKKERFSLILESASTNQTSMYLCASSTGTERLYFGEGSWLTVV.

V gene TRBV4-3 combines with J gene TRBJ2-7; TRBD1 matches at 7 bases. CDR1 is LGHNA, CDR2 YSLEER, per germline. V lost 0 bases to trimming and J lost 6 bases; unmatched junction nucleotides: 14. This CDR3 has 17 residues. CDR3 amino acids: CASSQDRTGPFVVEQYF. The CDR3 coding sequence is TGCGCCAGCAGCCAAGATAGGACAGGTCCCTTTGTGGTCGAGCAGTACTTC.

This rearrangement joins TRBV4-3 to TRBJ1-5; the D is unclear. Germline lookup yields CDR1 LGHNA and CDR2 YSLEER. The V end was cut by 0 bases, the J end by 4 bases, with 13 bases between. This CDR3 contains 16 residues. Here the CDR3 reads CASSQDVYSGNQPQHF. The DNA of the CDR3 is TGCGCCAGCAGCCAAGACGTATATTCAGGAAATCAGCCCCAGCATTTT.

Written as DNA, the CDR3 is TGTGCCAGTAGCATCCCGGCGGGCTGGGATGGCTACACCTTC. It specifies CASSIPAGWDGYTF. The chain couples TRBV19 to TRBJ1-2; D unclear. Deletions cut 6 bases from V and 6 bases from J, with 17 bases between. Germline-derived CDR1 and CDR2 are LNHDA and SQIVND (reference sequence). The CDR3 is made up of 14 amino acids.

The CDR3, as DNA: TGTGCCAGCTCACCAAACTCGGGGGGGGATCAGCCCCAGCATTTT. Residues: CASSPNSGGDQPQHF. The chain recombines TRBV18 with TRBJ1-5; weak D call: TRBD1 (5 bases). This CDR3 is built from 15 residues. CDR1 and CDR2 (germline): KGHSH, LQKENI. Deletions cut 2 bases from V and 5 bases from J, with 13 bases between.

This chain connects TRBV4-3 to TRBJ2-1; 9 nucleotides match TRBD1. CDR1 and CDR2 (germline): LGHNA, YSLEER. The CDR3 length is 15 residues. J gave up 9 bases and V 3 bases, and 9 bases lay outside the gene matches. Here the CDR3 reads CASSQEQGAQGEQFF. In DNA, the CDR3 is TGCGCCAGCAGCCAGGAACAGGGGGCGCAGGGTGAGCAGTTCTTC.

This chain links TRBV5-1 with TRBJ2-7; D might be TRBD2 (5 bases). The CDR3 sequence is 16 residues long. The germline V gene has CDR1 SGHRS and CDR2 YFSETQ. V shed 0 bases and J shed 2 bases, with 15 bases lying between them. CDR3 sequence: CASSLEPSGVAYEQYF. CDR3 sequence (DNA): TGCGCCAGCAGCTTGGAACCGTCCGGGGTTGCCTACGAGCAGTACTTC.

The chain carries TRBV7-8 and TRBJ2-1, with 8 bases that match TRBD2. V lost 5 bases and J lost 5; bases outside the gene matches: 5. Germline CDR1 reads SGHVS; CDR2 reads FQNEAQ. The CDR3 consists of 14 residues. Written as DNA, the CDR3 is TGTGCCAGCAGCCGGAAGCGGGGGCACAATGAGCAGTTCTTC. Its translation: CASSRKRGHNEQFF. Full variable domain (missing parts from reference TRBV7-8 and TRBJ2-1): GAGVSQSPRYKVAKRGQDVALRCDPISGHVSLFWYQQALGQGPEFLTYFQNEAQLDKSGLPSDRFFAERPEGSVSTLKIQRTQQEDSAVYLCASSRKRGHNEQFFGPGTRLTVL.

This chain links TRBV6-1 with TRBJ2-1; 10 bases are shared with TRBD2. Germline CDR1 is MNHNS and CDR2 is SASEGT. Trimming at V came to 0 bases and at J to 4 bases, leaving 3 bases not matched to a gene. The CDR3 spans 16 residues. CDR3 DNA sequence: TGTGCCAGCAGTGAAGCTCCTAGCGGGGGTTACAATGAGCAGTTCTTC. Its protein is CASSEAPSGGYNEQFF.

The chain couples TRBV28 to TRBJ2-1, with 11 bases identical to TRBD2. CDR3 length equals 18 residues. CDR1 MDHEN and CDR2 SYDVKM come from the germline V gene. The trim removed 10 bases at V and 3 bases at J, leaving 17 bases unmatched. The CDR3 region is CATLTSGRPKFIYNEQFF. The CDR3 DNA reads as TGTGCCACCCTTACTAGCGGGAGACCTAAATTCATCTACAATGAGCAGTTCTTC.

The rearrangement uses TRBV28 and TRBJ1-2; D is uncertain. Trimming shortened V by 3 bases and J by 8 bases, and 10 bases separated the two germline ends. In germline, CDR1 is MDHEN, CDR2 SYDVKM. CDR3 length equals 12 residues. The CDR3 DNA follows: TGTGCCAGCAGTTTGCGGGGAAGGGGCTACACCTTC. Protein sequence: CASSLRGRGYTF.

The chain joins TRBV2 to TRBJ1-1, with D uncertain. The CDR3 is 13 residues long. Germline V gene data show CDR1 as SNHLY and CDR2 as FYNNEI. Trimming cost V 3 bases and J 4 bases, with 9 bases left between them. The CDR3 sequence is CASSEAGLTEAFF. DNA for the CDR3: TGTGCCAGCAGTGAGGCAGGACTCACTGAAGCTTTCTTT. The whole variable domain, filled in from reference TRBV2 and TRBJ1-1, reads EPEVTQTPSHQVTQMGQEVILRCVPISNHLYFYWYRQILGQKVEFLVSFYNNEISEKSEIFDDQFSVERPDGSNFTLKIRSTKLEDSAMYFCASSEAGLTEAFFGQGTRLTVV.